This T cell receptor beta chain was recorded in a study of a mutant IDH1 vaccine in newly diagnosed glioma (dated by TCRdb to the early 2020s). Regarding the complete study: Vaccination began 4-6 weeks after radiotherapy alone, or alongside temozolomide cycles in the chemotherapy-containing groups. Of the 32 patients who were treated, around 62% were male and about 40% were female, and the mean age was around 40 years. Before enrollment, patients had received standard therapy of radiotherapy alone, temozolomide alone, or radiochemotherapy with temozolomide; most received the combination. The week-35 safety follow-up was designated visit V12, and the week-47 end of study was designated visit V13. Peripheral blood samples were drawn at six visits, namely V03 (baseline), V05, V07, V10, V12 and V13. Longitudinal TCRB deep sequencing was performed for approximately 24 treated patients wherever samples were available for exploratory analyses. Paper-wide results and their limitations: It was noted by the authors that analyses of patient blood samples could not be reproduced owing to sample limitations. Immune responses induced by the vaccine were seen in around 93% of patients across multiple MHC alleles. PBMC samples for TCRB deep sequencing were selected based on availability. Pseudoprogression seemed to be unrelated to changes in the top peripheral T cell clonotypes found by TCRB sequencing.

Preparation of the library involved the immunoSEQ multiplex PCR assay. Rearranged TCR beta chain sequences were amplified with the hsTCRB Kit following the manufacturer's protocol. TCRB libraries were sequenced on an Illumina MiSeq. In the authors' own workflow: Demultiplexing, trimming and gene mapping were performed with the kit vendor's proprietary platform. As stored in TCRdb, this immuneACCESS dataset retains in-frame rearrangements with V and J assigned. A fraction of the clones does not appear; measured against another copy, unresolved V genes explain less than half of the discrepancy, and the remainder lacks a known reason. The V and J calls and clone size come from that table; D and trimming were worked out from the DNA. For this sample there are over 30,000 clones; around 90% appear just once. The biggest ten clones account for just over 5% of the sample. With regard to this clone: Its antigen is currently not known. The input lacks base qualities; no much larger clone sits a single base away.

The time point label, read with the paper, signifies: week 47, end of study. Each vaccine dose was 300 ug of a 20-mer mutant IDH1 peptide in Montanide, given subcutaneously with topical imiquimod. Across visits V03 through V10, patients got a total of eight vaccinations, given in weeks 1, 3, 5, 7, 11, 15, 19 and 23. All donors had newly diagnosed IDH1-mutant astrocytomas of WHO grade 3 or 4 that showed loss of nuclear ATRX. The samples were drawn from NOA16, a multicentre, single-arm, open-label phase I trial in Germany that tested a mutant IDH1 peptide vaccine in humans for the first time. The DNeasy Blood and Tissue Kit was used to extract genomic DNA from EDTA blood for TCRB sequencing. The junction shows trimming of 8 bases on V and 6 bases on J, plus 20 bases between the germline ends. The CDR3 goes from the cysteine to the phenylalanine over 15 residues. Only the CDR3 part of the read is kept: 45 bases, read in frame from the first base. As encoded in the germline V gene, CDR1 is ENHRY while CDR2 is SYGVKD.

Sequences were derived from PBMCs, sampled from a glioma patient whose treatment included an IDH1 peptide vaccine. Rearrangement joined TRBV10-3 to TRBJ2-1; the D segment could be TRBD2, given 5 matching bases. The sequence was collected from a woman between 40 and 50 years old with glioma. The nucleotide sequence is TGTGCCATCGGGGAGCCCTGGCCAACCCCCAATGAGCAGTTCTTC. It encodes CAIGEPWPTPNEQFF.